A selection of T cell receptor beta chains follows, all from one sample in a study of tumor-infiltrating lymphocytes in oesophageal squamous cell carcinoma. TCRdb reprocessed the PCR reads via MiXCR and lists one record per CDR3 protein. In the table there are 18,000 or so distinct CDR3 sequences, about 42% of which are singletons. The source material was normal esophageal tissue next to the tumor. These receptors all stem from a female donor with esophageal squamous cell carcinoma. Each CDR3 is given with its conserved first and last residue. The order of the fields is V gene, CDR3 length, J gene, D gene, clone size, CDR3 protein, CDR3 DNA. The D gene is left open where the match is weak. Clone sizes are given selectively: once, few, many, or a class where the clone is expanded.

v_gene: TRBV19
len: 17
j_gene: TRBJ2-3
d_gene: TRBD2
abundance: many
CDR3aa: CASSMGLAGGRGDTQYF
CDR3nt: TGTGCCAGTAGTATGGGACTAGCGGGAGGTCGGGGAGATACGCAGTATTTT

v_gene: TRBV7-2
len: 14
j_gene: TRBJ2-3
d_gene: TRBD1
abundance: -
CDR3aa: CASSRTGTVDTQYF
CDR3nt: TGTGCCAGCAGCCGGACAGGAACTGTAGATACGCAGTATTTT

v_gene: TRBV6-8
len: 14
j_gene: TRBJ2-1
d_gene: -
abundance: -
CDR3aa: CASSTGVLWLHLRF
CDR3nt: -

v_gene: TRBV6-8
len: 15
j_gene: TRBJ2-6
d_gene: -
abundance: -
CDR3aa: CASSIQGQPDTEAFF
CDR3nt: TGTGCCAGCAGTATCCAAGGACAACCGGACACTGAAGCTTTCTTC

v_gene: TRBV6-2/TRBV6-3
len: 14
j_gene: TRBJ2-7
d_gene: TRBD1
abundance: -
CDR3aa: CASSYSRQGHEQYF
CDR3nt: TGTGCCAGCAGTTACTCGAGACAGGGACACGAGCAGTACTTC

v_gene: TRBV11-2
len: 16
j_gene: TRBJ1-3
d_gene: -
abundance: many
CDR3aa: CASSLDSWGSGNTIYF
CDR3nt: TGTGCCAGCAGCTTGGACAGCTGGGGTTCCGGAAACACCATATATTTT

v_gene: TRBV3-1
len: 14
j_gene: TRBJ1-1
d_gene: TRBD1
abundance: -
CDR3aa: CASSPMGQITEAFF
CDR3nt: TGTGCCAGCAGCCCAATGGGACAGATTACTGAAGCTTTCTTT

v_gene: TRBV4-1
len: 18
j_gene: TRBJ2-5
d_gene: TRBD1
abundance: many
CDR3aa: CASSQDPPEGQGNSPLHF
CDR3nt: TGCGCCAGCAGCCAAGATCCCCCTGAGGGACAGGGCAATTCACCCCTCCACTTC

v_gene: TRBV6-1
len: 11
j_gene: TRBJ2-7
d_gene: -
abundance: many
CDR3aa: CASRDTYEQYF
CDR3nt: TGTGCCAGCAGAGACACCTACGAGCAGTACTTC

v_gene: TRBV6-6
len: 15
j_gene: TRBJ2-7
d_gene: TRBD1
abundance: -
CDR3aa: CAIGQGIRRTYEQYF
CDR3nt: TGTGCCATAGGACAGGGTATAAGGCGAACCTACGAGCAGTACTTC